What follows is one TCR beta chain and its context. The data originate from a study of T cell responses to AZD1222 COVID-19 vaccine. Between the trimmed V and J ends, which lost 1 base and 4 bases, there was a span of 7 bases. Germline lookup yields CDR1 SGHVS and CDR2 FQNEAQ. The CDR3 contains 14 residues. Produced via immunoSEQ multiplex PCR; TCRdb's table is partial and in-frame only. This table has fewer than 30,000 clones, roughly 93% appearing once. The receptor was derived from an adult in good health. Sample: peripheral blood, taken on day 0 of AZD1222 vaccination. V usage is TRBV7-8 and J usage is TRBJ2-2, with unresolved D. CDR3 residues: CASSLVRSTGELFF. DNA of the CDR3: TGTGCCAGCAGCTTAGTAAGAAGCACCGGGGAGCTGTTTTTT.